This T cell receptor beta chain was documented in a study of long-term antiretroviral therapy in people with HIV. After removal of 4 bases from V and 6 bases from J, the junction contained 8 bases not matched to a gene. The CDR3 runs to 15 residues. Germline CDR1 and CDR2: SGHRS and YFSETQ. Study conclusions and caveats: HIV repertoires showed narrower CDR3 length ranges than controls. Regardless of time point, clones expanded before ART dominated the repertoire. Post-ART, diversity grew, though it stayed under transplant donor control levels.

Sequencing relied on immunoSEQ assay v3.0, run at survey level. Measured with immunoSEQ multiplex PCR; TCRdb has only the in-frame clones, and not every one. The repertoire holds approximately 27,000 clones, with 75% to 95% as singletons. Points on this clone: Its antigen is unknown.

This chain links TRBV5-1 with TRBJ2-1; TRBD2 aligns across 9 bases. The sequenced sample was unsorted PBMCs, obtained 5.2 years after starting antiretroviral therapy. The clonotype originates from a woman aged 40 to 50 with HIV. This chain's CDR3 is CASSEGLALFNEQFF. CDR3 DNA sequence: TGCGCCAGCAGCGAGGGACTAGCCCTTTTCAATGAGCAGTTCTTC.